The clone carrying this TCR beta chain was detected many times. Its antigen remains unidentified. This library used 300 to 500 ng RNA and molecular barcoded adaptors spanning alpha/delta and beta/gamma chains. From the reads, TCRdb called clonotypes with MiXCR, one entry per CDR3 protein. The sample lists some 140,000 distinct CDR3 sequences, roughly 13% occurring once. The sample is drawn from a study of read filtering for tumor transcriptome and immune sequencing. Study background: Patients were 17 to 20 male and approximately 14 female, mean age about 65 years, range roughly 45 to 85. Transcriptome libraries were built from DNase-treated RNA.

The CDR3 has 14 residues. The germline gives CDR1 SGHAT, CDR2 FQNNGV. V shed 2 bases and J shed 5 bases, with 10 bases lying between them. Study-wide results and caveats: Without single-read clonotypes, shared clonotype proportions correlated more between IR-seq and RNA-seq. The CD138-negative fraction was mixed bone marrow immune cells, not pure T cells.

The chain recombines TRBV11-2 with TRBJ2-1; a weak D match, TRBD2 (5 bases). Sequenced: a population of CD138-negative cells sorted from bone marrow. The TCR sequence derives from a donor at least 40 years old with multiple myeloma. In DNA, the CDR3 is TGTGCCAGCAGCTTACTTACTAGGGACAATGAGCAGTTCTTC. Translated, it gives CASSLLTRDNEQFF.